Each of the 20 T cell receptor beta chains below was sequenced from the same sample in a study of OX40 agonist ivuxolimab in advanced cancers. The repertoire was sequenced with immunoSEQ multiplex PCR; TCRdb's copy has only in-frame clones and lacks some. The sample lists 21,000 or so clones, approximately 90% seen once, with approximately 23% in the top ten. Specimen: CD4+ or CD8+ T cells sorted from blood, collected in a trial of the OX40 agonist ivuxolimab. The receptors shown here come from an adult with an advanced solid tumor such as melanoma, head and neck, liver or kidney cancer.

This chain links TRBV27 with TRBJ1-5; tentative D call: TRBD1 (6 bases). The germline gives CDR1 MNHEY, CDR2 SMNVEV (reference sequence). V lost 9 bases and J 5 bases, leaving 14 bases between the germline ends. The length of the CDR3 is 13 residues. This chain's CDR3 is CASWDPGDQPQHF. The CDR3 coding sequence is TGTGCCAGTTGGGACCCAGGGGATCAGCCCCAGCATTTT.

This chain connects TRBV28 to TRBJ1-5; D is unclear. Trimming removed 6 bases from V and 1 base from J, with 1 base in between. Germline V lookup: CDR1 MDHEN, CDR2 SYDVKM. The CDR3 runs to 11 residues. The CDR3 reads CASRSNQPQHF. DNA for the CDR3: TGTGCCAGCAGGAGCAATCAGCCCCAGCATTTT.

The rearrangement joins TRBV5-6 to TRBJ2-3; D may correspond to TRBD1 or TRBD2 (7 bases each). The CDR3 is made up of 13 amino acids. From germline, CDR1 is SGHDT and CDR2 YYEEEE. The V end lost 6 bases, the J end lost 4 bases, and 12 bases lay between the germline ends. Here the CDR3 DNA reads TGTGCCAGCATCCCAGGGGGGGCAGATACGCAGTATTTT. Protein: CASIPGGADTQYF. Combining the CDR3 with reference TRBV5-6 and TRBJ2-3 gives the whole variable domain DAGVTQSPTHLIKTRGQQVTLRCSPKSGHDTVSWYQQALGQGPQFIFQYYEEEERQRGNFPDRFSGHQFPNYSSELNVNALLLGDSALYLCASIPGGADTQYFGPGTRLTVL.

This chain uses TRBV19 with TRBJ1-5; D gene ambiguous. The CDR3 loop spans 15 amino acids. Trimming shortened V by 1 base and J by 3 bases, and 10 bases separated the two germline ends. Germline V gene lookup returns CDR1 LNHDA and CDR2 SQIVND (reference sequence). CDR3 in DNA: TGTGCCAGTAGTATAGCGGAGGGATACAATCAGCCCCAGCATTTT. It encodes CASSIAEGYNQPQHF.

There are a few counts of this clone. In DNA, the CDR3 is TGTGCCAGCACGTCCCCGGTAAGCAATCAGCCCCAGCATTTT. Translating it yields CASTSPVSNQPQHF. The gene calls are TRBV25-1 and TRBJ1-5; no definite D call. Germline CDR1 reads MGHDK; CDR2 reads SYGVNS. V gave up 7 bases and J gave up 1 base, with 11 bases separating them. CDR3 length equals 14 residues.

The V call is TRBV27, the J call TRBJ2-3; unclear D gene. The CDR3 has 16 amino acids. Per germline, CDR1 MNHEY and CDR2 SMNVEV (reference sequence). Trimming removed 2 bases from V and 6 bases from J, with 18 bases in between. This chain's CDR3 is CASSLRTTPGADTQYF. CDR3 DNA: TGTGCCAGCAGTTTACGAACTACCCCCGGAGCGGATACGCAGTATTTT.

This clone has just a few counts. The chain links TRBV7-9 to TRBJ1-1; D remains unclear. Trimming pared 1 base from V and 7 bases from J, leaving 7 bases between. CDR1 is SEHNR and CDR2 is FQNEAQ in the germline V gene (reference sequence). This CDR3 is built from 12 residues. This chain's CDR3 is CASSLVGSEAFF. DNA of the CDR3: TGTGCCAGCAGCTTAGTGGGCAGTGAAGCTTTCTTT.

The rearrangement uses TRBV13 and TRBJ2-2; possibly TRBD2 for D (5 bases). The CDR3 loop spans 16 amino acids. Trimming took 5 bases from V and 4 from J, leaving 17 bases between them. Germline V gene data show CDR1 as PRHDT and CDR2 as FYEKMQ (reference sequence). CDR3 DNA sequence: TGTGCCAGCAGCCCCCTGTCGGTCGAGGGCACCGGGGAGCTGTTTTTT. Translating gives CASSPLSVEGTGELFF.

The rearrangement links TRBV7-9 to TRBJ1-2, with 7 bases lining up with TRBD1. The CDR3 runs to 13 residues. V was clipped by 6 bases and J by 6 bases; unmatched bases: 7. Germline lookup yields CDR1 SEHNR and CDR2 FQNEAQ (reference sequence). CDR3 region: CASSYTGADGYTF. The CDR3 DNA sequence: TGTGCCAGCAGTTATACAGGGGCGGATGGCTACACCTTC.

The V and J genes are TRBV11-2 and TRBJ1-2; D possibly corresponds to TRBD1 (5 bases). The germline V gene has CDR1 SGHAT and CDR2 FQNNGV. V lost 1 base and J 2 bases, leaving 8 bases between the germline ends. The CDR3 runs to 14 residues. The CDR3 DNA reads as TGTGCCAGCAGCTTAGCTCCAGGGAACTATGGCTACACCTTC. Translation: CASSLAPGNYGYTF.

The rearrangement uses TRBV6-5 and TRBJ2-1; 8 bases fit TRBD2. The V segment lost 6 bases and the J segment 8 bases; nucleotides outside the gene matches: 12. Germline V gives CDR1 MNHEY, CDR2 SVGAGI. The CDR3 is 15 residues long. CDR3 amino acids: CASRPTVGGAHEQFF. CDR3 nucleotides: TGTGCCAGCAGACCCACCGTCGGGGGGGCACATGAGCAGTTCTTC.

The sample holds a few counts of this clone. DNA of the CDR3: TGCGCCAGCAGCTTGGAGGATGAAAAACTGTTTTTT. Protein product: CASSLEDEKLFF. V and J are TRBV5-1 and TRBJ1-4; D is ambiguous. This CDR3 spans 12 amino acids. V was clipped by 0 bases and J by 6 bases, with 3 bases between them. Germline CDR1 SGHRS, CDR2 YFSETQ.

This sequence joins TRBV6-5 and TRBJ1-4; perhaps TRBD1 as D (5 bases). Germline loops: CDR1 MNHEY, CDR2 SVGAGI. This CDR3 has 15 amino acids. V shed 5 bases and J shed 7 bases, with 17 bases lying between them. The CDR3 reads CASSHERQGVEKLFF. In DNA form, the CDR3 reads TGTGCCAGCAGTCACGAGCGGCAGGGTGTTGAAAAACTGTTTTTT.

This clone has a single count. The chain has TRBV5-1 and TRBJ2-3; D assignment may be TRBD1 or TRBD2 (5 bases each). CDR3 length: 14 residues. From germline, CDR1 is SGHRS and CDR2 YFSETQ. Trimming shortened V by 2 bases and J by 4 bases, and 11 bases separated the two germline ends. CDR3 residues: CASSLRGPADTQYF. The CDR3 DNA reads TGCGCCAGCAGCTTACGGGGCCCGGCAGATACGCAGTATTTT. The full variable domain, with the rest looked up from reference TRBV5-1 and TRBJ2-3, is KAGVTQTPRYLIKTRGQQVTLSCSPISGHRSVSWYQQTPGQGLQFLFEYFSETQRNKGNFPGRFSGRQFSNSRSEMNVSTLELGDSALYLCASSLRGPADTQYFGPGTRLTVL.

This rearrangement joins TRBV7-3 to TRBJ2-5; perhaps TRBD2 as D (5 bases). CDR1 and CDR2 (germline): SGHTA, FQGTGA. The CDR3 is 14 amino acids. The germline V and J ends were trimmed by 4 bases and 0 bases, with 9 bases remaining between them. The CDR3 DNA is TGTGCCAGCAGCTCGTGGGAGTACCAAGAGACCCAGTACTTC. Protein sequence: CASSSWEYQETQYF.

The CDR3 loop is CASSHTGFAGELFF. The CDR3 coding sequence is TGTGCCAGCAGCCATACAGGGTTCGCCGGGGAGCTGTTTTTT. The chain couples TRBV5-4 to TRBJ2-2, with D possibly matching TRBD1 (6 bases). This CDR3 contains 14 residues. Germline V gives CDR1 SGHNT, CDR2 YYREEE (reference sequence). V gave up 4 bases and J gave up 6 bases, with 13 bases separating them.

This clone was seen once. The chain couples TRBV29-1 to TRBJ2-5; a possible D gene is TRBD2 (5 bases). The V end lost 0 bases, the J end lost 1 base, and 15 bases lay between the germline ends. This CDR3 is built from 16 residues. In germline, CDR1 is SQVTM, CDR2 ANQGSEA. The CDR3 DNA follows: TGCAGCGTTGAAGATCAATCGGGGAGACCCCAAGAGACCCAGTACTTC. As protein: CSVEDQSGRPQETQYF.

This sequence joins TRBV6-5 and TRBJ2-2; D is unclear. The CDR3 has 14 amino acids. Trimming removed 10 bases from V and 4 bases from J, with 16 bases in between. In germline, CDR1 is MNHEY, CDR2 SVGAGI. CDR3: CATKPTLITGELFF. CDR3 in DNA: TGTGCCACCAAGCCTACCCTTATCACCGGGGAGCTGTTTTTT.

V is TRBV11-2 and J is TRBJ2-7; 7 nucleotides align to TRBD2. V lost 4 bases, J lost 5 bases, and 5 bases stayed unmatched. Germline V lookup: CDR1 SGHAT, CDR2 FQNNGV. The CDR3 covers 13 residues. CDR3 loop: CASSWTRGDEQYF. In DNA form, the CDR3 reads TGTGCCAGCAGCTGGACCCGGGGGGACGAGCAGTACTTC.

The J gene is TRBJ2-7, the V gene TRBV27; D possibly corresponds to TRBD2 (6 bases). The V end was cut by 2 bases, the J end by 5 bases, with 13 bases between. Germline assignment: CDR1 MNHEY and CDR2 SMNVEV (reference sequence). The CDR3 totals 14 residues. The CDR3 protein is CASSLTLEGNEQYF. Here the CDR3 DNA reads TGTGCCAGCAGTTTAACCCTGGAGGGAAACGAGCAGTACTTC.